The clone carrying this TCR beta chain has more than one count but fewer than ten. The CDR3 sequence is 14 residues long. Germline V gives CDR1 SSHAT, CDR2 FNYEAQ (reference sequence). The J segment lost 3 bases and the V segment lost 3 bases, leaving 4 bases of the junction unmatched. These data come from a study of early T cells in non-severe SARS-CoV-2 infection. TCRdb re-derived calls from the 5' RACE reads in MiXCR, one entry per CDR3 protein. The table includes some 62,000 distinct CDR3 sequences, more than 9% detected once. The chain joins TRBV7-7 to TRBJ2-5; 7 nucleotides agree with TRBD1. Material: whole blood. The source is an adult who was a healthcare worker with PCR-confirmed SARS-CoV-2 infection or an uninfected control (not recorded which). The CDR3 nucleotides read TGTGCCAGCAGCTTGAGGGGACAGAAAGAGACCCAGTACTTC. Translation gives CASSLRGQKETQYF.